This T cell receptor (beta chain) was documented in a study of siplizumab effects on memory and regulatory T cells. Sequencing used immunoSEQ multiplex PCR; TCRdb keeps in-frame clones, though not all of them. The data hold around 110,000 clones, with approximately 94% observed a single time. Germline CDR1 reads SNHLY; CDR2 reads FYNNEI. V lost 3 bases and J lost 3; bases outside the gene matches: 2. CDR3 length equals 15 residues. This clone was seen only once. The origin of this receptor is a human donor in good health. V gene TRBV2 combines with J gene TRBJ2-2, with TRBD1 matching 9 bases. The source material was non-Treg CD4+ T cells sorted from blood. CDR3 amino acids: CASSEGTGHTGELFF. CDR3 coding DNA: TGTGCCAGCAGTGAGGGGACAGGGCACACCGGGGAGCTGTTTTTT. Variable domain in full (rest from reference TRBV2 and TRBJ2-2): EPEVTQTPSHQVTQMGQEVILRCVPISNHLYFYWYRQILGQKVEFLVSFYNNEISEKSEIFDDQFSVERPDGSNFTLKIRSTKLEDSAMYFCASSEGTGHTGELFFGEGSRLTVL.